This TCR beta chain comes out of a study of cytomegalovirus exposure and HLA in healthy donors. Overall study context: In a previous analysis, 120 million or so unique TCR beta sequences were found from 150 million to 200 million T cells. Some 87 million unique TCRs from HLA-typed donors were held in an early release of data. Study outcomes and limitations: Under in vitro conditions, three CMV-associated chains were confirmed as specific for CMV antigens. High sensitivity and specificity were reportedly achieved when the classifier diagnosed cytomegalovirus status.

CDR3 length equals 15 residues. Germline V gene lookup returns CDR1 LNHDA and CDR2 SQIVND (reference sequence). The trim removed 6 bases at V and 5 bases at J, leaving 11 bases unmatched. The study ran its PCR with 60 Vbeta and 13 Jbeta primers. Some clones are missing from TCRdb's copy, which holds only in-frame ones; the method was immunoSEQ multiplex PCR. Here the sample spans some 180,000 clones, around four fifths being singletons. Remarks on this clone: Its antigen remains unidentified.

The sequenced sample consisted of PBMCs. The receptor's source is a man aged 40-50 years in good health and CMV-seropositive. The chain combines TRBV19 with TRBJ2-5, with 8 bases fitting TRBD1. DNA of the CDR3: TGTGCCAGTAGGACGATGGACAGGGCCCGGGAGACCCAGTACTTC. Translation gives CASRTMDRARETQYF.